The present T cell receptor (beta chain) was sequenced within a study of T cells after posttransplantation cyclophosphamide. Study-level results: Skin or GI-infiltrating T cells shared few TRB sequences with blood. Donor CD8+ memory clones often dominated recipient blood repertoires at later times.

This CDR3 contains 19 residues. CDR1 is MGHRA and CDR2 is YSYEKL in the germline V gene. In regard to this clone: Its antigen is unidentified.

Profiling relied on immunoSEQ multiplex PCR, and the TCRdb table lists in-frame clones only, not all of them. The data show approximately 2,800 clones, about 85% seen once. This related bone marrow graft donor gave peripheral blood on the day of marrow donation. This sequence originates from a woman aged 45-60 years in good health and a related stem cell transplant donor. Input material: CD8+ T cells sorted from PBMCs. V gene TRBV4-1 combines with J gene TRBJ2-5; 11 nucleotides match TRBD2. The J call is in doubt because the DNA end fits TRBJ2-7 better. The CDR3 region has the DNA TGCGCCAGCAGCCACGCAACGCTAGCGGGAGGATCCGGACTGATCGAGCAGTACTTC. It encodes CASSHATLAGGSGLIEQYF.